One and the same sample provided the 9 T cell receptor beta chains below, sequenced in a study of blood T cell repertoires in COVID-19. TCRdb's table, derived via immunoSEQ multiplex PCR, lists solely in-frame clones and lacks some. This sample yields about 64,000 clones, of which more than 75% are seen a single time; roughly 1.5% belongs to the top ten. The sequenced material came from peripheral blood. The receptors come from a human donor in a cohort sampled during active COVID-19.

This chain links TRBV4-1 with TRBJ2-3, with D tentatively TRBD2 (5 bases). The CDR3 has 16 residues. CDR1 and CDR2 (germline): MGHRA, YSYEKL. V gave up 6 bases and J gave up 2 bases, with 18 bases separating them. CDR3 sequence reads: CASSPFRARDTDTQYF. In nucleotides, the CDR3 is TGCGCCAGCAGTCCGTTTCGGGCGAGGGACACAGATACGCAGTATTTT.

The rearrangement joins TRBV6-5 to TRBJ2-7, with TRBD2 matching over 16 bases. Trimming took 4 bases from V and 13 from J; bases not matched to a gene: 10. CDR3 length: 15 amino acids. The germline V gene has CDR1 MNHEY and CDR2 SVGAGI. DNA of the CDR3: TGTGCCAGCAGTTCCCCCGGGACTAGCGGGAGGGCTAGATACTTC. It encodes CASSSPGTSGRARYF.

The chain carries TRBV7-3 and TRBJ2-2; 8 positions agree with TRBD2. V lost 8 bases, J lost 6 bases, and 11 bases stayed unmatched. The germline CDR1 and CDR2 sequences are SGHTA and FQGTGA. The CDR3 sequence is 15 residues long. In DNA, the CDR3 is TGTGCCAGCGCCCTAAGCGGGAGTCGCCCCGGGGAGCTGTTTTTT. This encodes CASALSGSRPGELFF.

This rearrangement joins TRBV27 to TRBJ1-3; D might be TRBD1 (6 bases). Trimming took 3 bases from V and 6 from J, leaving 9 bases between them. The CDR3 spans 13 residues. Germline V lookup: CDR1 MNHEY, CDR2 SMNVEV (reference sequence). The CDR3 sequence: CASSLAGENTIYF. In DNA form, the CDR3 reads TGTGCCAGCAGTTTGGCAGGGGAAAACACCATATATTTT.

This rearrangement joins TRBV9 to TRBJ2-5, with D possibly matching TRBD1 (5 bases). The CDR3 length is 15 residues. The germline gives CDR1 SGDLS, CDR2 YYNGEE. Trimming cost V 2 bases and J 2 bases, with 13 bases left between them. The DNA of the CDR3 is TGTGCCAGCAGCGTCGGGTGGGGCAATCAAGAGACCCAGTACTTC. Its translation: CASSVGWGNQETQYF.

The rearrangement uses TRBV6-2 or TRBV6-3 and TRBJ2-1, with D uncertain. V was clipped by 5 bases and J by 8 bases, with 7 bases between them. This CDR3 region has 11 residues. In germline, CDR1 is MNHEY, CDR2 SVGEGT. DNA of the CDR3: TGTGCCAGCAGTCGACTTGATGAGCAGTTCTTC. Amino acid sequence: CASSRLDEQFF.

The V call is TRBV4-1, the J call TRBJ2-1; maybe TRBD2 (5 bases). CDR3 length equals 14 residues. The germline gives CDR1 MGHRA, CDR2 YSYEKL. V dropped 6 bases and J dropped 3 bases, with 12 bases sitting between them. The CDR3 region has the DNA TGCGCCAGCAGTTGGGGAGACCTCTACAATGAGCAGTTCTTC. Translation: CASSWGDLYNEQFF.

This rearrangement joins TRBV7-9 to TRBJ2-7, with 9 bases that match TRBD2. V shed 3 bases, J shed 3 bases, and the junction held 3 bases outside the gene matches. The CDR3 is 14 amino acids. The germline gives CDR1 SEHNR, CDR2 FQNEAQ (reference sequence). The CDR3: CASSFSGSSYEQYF. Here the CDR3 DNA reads TGTGCCAGCAGCTTTAGCGGGAGTAGCTACGAGCAGTACTTC.

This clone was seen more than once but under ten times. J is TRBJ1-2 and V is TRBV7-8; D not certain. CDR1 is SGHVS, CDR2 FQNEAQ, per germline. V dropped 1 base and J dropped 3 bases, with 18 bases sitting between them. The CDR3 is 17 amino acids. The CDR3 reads CASSLGGLRRYDYGYTF. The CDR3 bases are TGTGCCAGCAGCTTAGGAGGTTTGAGACGTTACGACTATGGCTACACCTTC.